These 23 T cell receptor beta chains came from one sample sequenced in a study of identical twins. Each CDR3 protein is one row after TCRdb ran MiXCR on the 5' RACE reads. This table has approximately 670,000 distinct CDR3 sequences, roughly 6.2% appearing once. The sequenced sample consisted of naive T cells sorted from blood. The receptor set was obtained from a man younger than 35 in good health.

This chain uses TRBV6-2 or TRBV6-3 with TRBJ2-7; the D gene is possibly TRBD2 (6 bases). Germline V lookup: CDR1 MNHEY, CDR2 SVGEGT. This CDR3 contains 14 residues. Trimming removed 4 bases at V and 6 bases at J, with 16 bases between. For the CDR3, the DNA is TGTGCCAGCAGTTTATACGGGAGCTCGGGCGAGCAGTACGTC. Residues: CASSLYGSSGEQYV.

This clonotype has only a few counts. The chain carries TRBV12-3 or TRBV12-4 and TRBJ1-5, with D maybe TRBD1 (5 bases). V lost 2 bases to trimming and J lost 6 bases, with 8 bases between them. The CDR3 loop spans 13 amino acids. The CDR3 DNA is TGTGCCAGCAGTTTAACGAGGGGTCAGCCCCAGCATTTT. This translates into CASSLTRGQPQHF.

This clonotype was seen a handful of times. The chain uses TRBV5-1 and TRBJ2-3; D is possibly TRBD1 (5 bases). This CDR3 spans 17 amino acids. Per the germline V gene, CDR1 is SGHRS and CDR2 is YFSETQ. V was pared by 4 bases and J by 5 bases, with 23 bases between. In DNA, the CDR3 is TGCGCCAGCAGCAGCTACCGGGCAACAGGAGTAGGAGATACGCAGTATTTT. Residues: CASSSYRATGVGDTQYF.

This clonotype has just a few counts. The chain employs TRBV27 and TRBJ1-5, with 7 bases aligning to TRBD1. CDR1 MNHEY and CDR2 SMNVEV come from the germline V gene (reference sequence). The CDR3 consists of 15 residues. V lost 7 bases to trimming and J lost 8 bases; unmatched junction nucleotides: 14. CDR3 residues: CASIDAGGRVEPQHF. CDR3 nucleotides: TGTGCCAGCATTGATGCAGGGGGAAGGGTGGAGCCCCAGCATTTT.

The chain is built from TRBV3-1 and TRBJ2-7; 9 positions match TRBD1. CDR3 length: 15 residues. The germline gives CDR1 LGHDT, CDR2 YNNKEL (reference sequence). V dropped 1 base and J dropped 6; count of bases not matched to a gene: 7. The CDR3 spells CASSQGTGVLREQYV. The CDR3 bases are TGTGCCAGCAGCCAAGGGACAGGGGTGTTGCGCGAGCAGTACGTC.

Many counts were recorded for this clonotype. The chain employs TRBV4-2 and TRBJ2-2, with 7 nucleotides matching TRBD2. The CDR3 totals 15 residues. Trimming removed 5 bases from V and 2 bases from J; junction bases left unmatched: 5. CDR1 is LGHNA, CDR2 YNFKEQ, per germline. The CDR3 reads CASSKASGNTGELFF. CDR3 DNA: TGTGCCAGCAGCAAAGCTAGCGGAAACACCGGGGAGCTGTTTTTT.

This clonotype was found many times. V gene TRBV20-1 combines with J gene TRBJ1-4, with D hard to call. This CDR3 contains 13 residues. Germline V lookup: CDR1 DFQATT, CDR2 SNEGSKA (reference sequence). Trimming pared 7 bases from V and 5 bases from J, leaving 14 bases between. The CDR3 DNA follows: TGCAGTGAATATGGCCGGCTGAATGAAAAACTGTTTTTT. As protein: CSEYGRLNEKLFF.

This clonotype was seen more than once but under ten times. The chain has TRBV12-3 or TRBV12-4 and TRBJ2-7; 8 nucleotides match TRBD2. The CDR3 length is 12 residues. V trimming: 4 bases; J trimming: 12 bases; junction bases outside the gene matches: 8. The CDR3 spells CASSSGGRRPYF. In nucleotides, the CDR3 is TGTGCCAGCAGTTCGGGCGGGAGGAGGCCGTACTTC.

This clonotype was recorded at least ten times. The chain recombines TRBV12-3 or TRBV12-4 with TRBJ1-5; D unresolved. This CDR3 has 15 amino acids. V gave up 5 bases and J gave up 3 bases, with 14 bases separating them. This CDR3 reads CASSPTVGHNQPQHF. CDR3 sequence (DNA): TGTGCCAGCAGTCCAACTGTTGGGCACAATCAGCCCCAGCATTTT.

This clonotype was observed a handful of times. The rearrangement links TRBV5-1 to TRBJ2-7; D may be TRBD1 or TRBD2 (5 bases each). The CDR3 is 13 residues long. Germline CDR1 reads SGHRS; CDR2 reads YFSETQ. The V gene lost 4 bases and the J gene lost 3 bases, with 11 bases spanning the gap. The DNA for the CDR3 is TGCGCCAGCAGCCCGGGACCTTACTACGAGCAGTACGTC. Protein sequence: CASSPGPYYEQYV.

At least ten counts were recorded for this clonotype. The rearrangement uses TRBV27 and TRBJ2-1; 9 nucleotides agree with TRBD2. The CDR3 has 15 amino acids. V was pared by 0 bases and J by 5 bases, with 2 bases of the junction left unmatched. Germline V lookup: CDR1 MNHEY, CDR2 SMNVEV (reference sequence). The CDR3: CASSLSAGGDNEQFF. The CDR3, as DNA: TGTGCCAGCAGTTTATCAGCGGGAGGAGACAATGAGCAGTTCTTC.

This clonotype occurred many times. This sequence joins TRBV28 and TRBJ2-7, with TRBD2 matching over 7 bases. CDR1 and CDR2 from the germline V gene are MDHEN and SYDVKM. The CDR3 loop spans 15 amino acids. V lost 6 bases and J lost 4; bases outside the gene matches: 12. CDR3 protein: CASSSPWEGKYEQYV. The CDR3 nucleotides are TGTGCCAGCAGCTCCCCTTGGGAGGGGAAATACGAGCAGTACGTC.

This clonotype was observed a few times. CDR3 protein: CSAPRAVGPQHF. CDR3 sequence (DNA): TGCAGCGCCCCCCGGGCAGTGGGGCCCCAGCATTTT. The V call is TRBV20-1, the J call TRBJ1-5; D is uncertain. CDR3 length equals 12 residues. Germline-derived CDR1 and CDR2 are DFQATT and SNEGSKA (reference sequence).

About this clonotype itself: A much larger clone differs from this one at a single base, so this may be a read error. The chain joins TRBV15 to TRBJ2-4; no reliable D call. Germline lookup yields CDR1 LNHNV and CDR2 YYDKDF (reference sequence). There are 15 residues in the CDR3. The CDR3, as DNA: TGTGCCACCAGCAGAGATTGGGCAGAGAAAATCATTCAGTACTTC. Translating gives CATSRDWAEKIIQYF.

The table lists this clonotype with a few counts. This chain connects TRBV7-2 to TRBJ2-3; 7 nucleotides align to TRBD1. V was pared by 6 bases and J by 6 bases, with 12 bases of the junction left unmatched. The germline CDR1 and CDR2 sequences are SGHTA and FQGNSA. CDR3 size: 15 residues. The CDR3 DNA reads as TGTGCCAGCAGACGGACAGGAAGGTTCATGGATACGCAGTATTTT. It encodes CASRRTGRFMDTQYF.

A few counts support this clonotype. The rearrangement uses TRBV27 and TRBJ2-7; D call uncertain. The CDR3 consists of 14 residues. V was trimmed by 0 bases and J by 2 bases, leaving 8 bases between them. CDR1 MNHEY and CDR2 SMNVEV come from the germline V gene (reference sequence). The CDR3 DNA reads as TGTGCCAGCAGTTTATCGGTTCCTGCCTACGAGCAGTACTTC. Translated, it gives CASSLSVPAYEQYF.

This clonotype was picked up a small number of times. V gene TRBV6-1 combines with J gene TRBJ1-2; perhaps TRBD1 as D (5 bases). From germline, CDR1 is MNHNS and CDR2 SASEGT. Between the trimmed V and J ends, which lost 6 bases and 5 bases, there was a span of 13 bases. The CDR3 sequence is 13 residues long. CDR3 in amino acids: CASRRGTEYGYTF. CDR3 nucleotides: TGTGCCAGCAGACGGGGGACGGAATATGGCTACACCTTC.

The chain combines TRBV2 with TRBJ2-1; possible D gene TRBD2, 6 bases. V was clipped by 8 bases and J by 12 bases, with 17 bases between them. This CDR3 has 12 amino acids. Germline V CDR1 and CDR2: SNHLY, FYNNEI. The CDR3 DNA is TGTGCCAGCTATCAACACCGGGACTTGCAGTTCTTC. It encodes CASYQHRDLQFF.

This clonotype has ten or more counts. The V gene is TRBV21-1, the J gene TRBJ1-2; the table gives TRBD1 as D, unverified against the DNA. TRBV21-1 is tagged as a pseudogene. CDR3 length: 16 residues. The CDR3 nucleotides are TGTGCCAGCAGCAAAGCTCGACGGACGGGCGGCTATGGCTACACCTTC. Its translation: CASSKARRTGGYGYTF.

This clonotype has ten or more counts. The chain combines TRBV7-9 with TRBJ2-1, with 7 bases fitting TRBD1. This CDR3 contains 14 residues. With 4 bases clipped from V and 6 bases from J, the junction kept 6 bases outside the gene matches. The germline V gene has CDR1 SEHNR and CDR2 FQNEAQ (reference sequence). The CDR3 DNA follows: TGTGCCAGCAGCTCCAGACAGGGCGGCAATGAGCAGTTCTTC. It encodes CASSSRQGGNEQFF.

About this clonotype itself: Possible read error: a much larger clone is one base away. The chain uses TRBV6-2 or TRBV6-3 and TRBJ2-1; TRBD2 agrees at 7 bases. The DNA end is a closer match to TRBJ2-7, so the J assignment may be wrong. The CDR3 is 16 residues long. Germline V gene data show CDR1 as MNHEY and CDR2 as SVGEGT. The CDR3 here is CASSTWLAEHYNEQYF. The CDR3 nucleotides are TGTGCCAGCAGCACCTGGCTAGCGGAGCACTACAATGAGCAGTACTTC.

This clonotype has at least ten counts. CDR3 coding DNA: TGTGCCAGCAGCTTAGTTGCGGGAGGGATCACAGATACGCAGTATTTT. Translation gives CASSLVAGGITDTQYF. The gene calls are TRBV7-8 and TRBJ2-3; TRBD2 matches at 9 bases. The germline gives CDR1 SGHVS, CDR2 FQNEAQ. Trimming cost V 1 base and J 2 bases; bases outside gene matches: 4. The CDR3 has 16 amino acids. The variable domain in full, completed from reference TRBV7-8 and TRBJ2-3, reads GAGVSQSPRYKVAKRGQDVALRCDPISGHVSLFWYQQALGQGPEFLTYFQNEAQLDKSGLPSDRFFAERPEGSVSTLKIQRTQQEDSAVYLCASSLVAGGITDTQYFGPGTRLTVL.

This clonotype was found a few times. The DNA of the CDR3 is TGTGCCCTCAAAGGCGGGGATGGTAATGAAAAACTGTTTTTT. Translating it yields CALKGGDGNEKLFF. This chain joins TRBV7-9 and TRBJ1-4, with D unclear. Germline V gives CDR1 SEHNR, CDR2 FQNEAQ (reference sequence). V was trimmed by 11 bases and J by 4 bases, leaving 17 bases between them. The CDR3 runs 14 residues.